Shown below are 7 T cell receptor beta chains from a single sample sequenced in a study of control samples from healthy donors and cancer patients. Assay: immunoSEQ multiplex PCR; the TCRdb copy retains only in-frame clones and omits some. The profile shows roughly 120,000 clones, around nine tenths of them singletons. Sequencing was carried out using blood. These receptors were taken from a human donor in good health. The donor label of this sample is uncertain.

J is TRBJ2-1 and V is TRBV5-1, with TRBD2 matching over 8 bases. Germline CDR1 and CDR2: SGHRS and YFSETQ. This CDR3 comprises 17 residues. Trimming at V came to 0 bases and at J to 4 bases, leaving 9 bases not matched to a gene. The CDR3 spells CASSLAMSGGVYNEQFF. Here the CDR3 DNA reads TGCGCCAGCAGCTTGGCCATGAGCGGGGGAGTATACAATGAGCAGTTCTTC.

The chain links TRBV14 to TRBJ2-3, with 9 bases lining up with TRBD1. Trimming at V came to 1 base and at J to 5 bases, leaving 4 bases not matched to a gene. CDR1 is SGHDN and CDR2 is FVKESK in the germline V gene. The CDR3 has 15 amino acids. The chain's CDR3 is CASSQVGTGIDTQYF. The CDR3 DNA reads as TGTGCCAGCAGCCAAGTTGGGACAGGGATAGATACGCAGTATTTT. Using reference TRBV14 and TRBJ2-3 for the parts outside the CDR3, the full variable domain is EAGVTQFPSHSVIEKGQTVTLRCDPISGHDNLYWYRRVMGKEIKFLLHFVKESKQDESGMPNNRFLAERTGGTYSTLKVQPAELEDSGVYFCASSQVGTGIDTQYFGPGTRLTVL.

CDR3 region: CASSQGASGGARGELFF. The CDR3 DNA reads TGTGCCAGCAGCCAAGGGGCCAGCGGGGGGGCCCGTGGGGAGCTGTTTTTT. The rearrangement uses TRBV3-1 (or the pseudogene TRBV3-2) and TRBJ2-2; TRBD2 aligns across 10 bases. With 1 base clipped from V and 8 bases from J, the junction kept 10 bases outside the gene matches. CDR1 and CDR2 (germline): LGHDT, YNNKEL (reference sequence). This CDR3 is 17 amino acids long.

The chain has TRBV27 and TRBJ1-2, with 8 bases fitting TRBD1. The germline CDR1 and CDR2 sequences are MNHEY and SMNVEV (reference sequence). The CDR3 runs to 14 residues. V was clipped by 6 bases and J by 1 base; unmatched bases: 4. The CDR3 spells CASRTDRDNYGYTF. The CDR3 DNA reads TGTGCCAGCAGAACGGACAGGGATAACTATGGCTACACCTTC.

This CDR3 reads CASSQDWGQYNSPLHF. The CDR3 coding sequence is TGTGCCAGCAGCCAAGATTGGGGACAGTATAATTCACCCCTCCACTTT. The chain uses TRBV4-2 and TRBJ1-6, with 7 bases fitting TRBD1. The CDR3 covers 16 residues. CDR1 and CDR2 from the germline V gene are LGHNA and YNFKEQ. Losses at the gene ends were 0 bases for V and 4 bases for J; bases not matched to a gene: 3.

V is TRBV30 and J is TRBJ2-1; maybe TRBD2 (5 bases). Germline values: CDR1 GTSNPN, CDR2 SVGIG (reference sequence). This CDR3 comprises 17 residues. The V end lost 0 bases, the J end lost 8 bases, and 23 bases lay between the germline ends. In DNA, the CDR3 is TGTGCCTGGAGTGTACTTACTAGGGTTATGGGTGGGGATGAGCAGTTCTTC. It specifies CAWSVLTRVMGGDEQFF.

J is TRBJ2-6 and V is TRBV2, with unresolved D. Germline CDR1 is SNHLY and CDR2 is FYNNEI. V was cut by 7 bases and J by 4 bases, with 11 bases left in between. The CDR3 is 14 amino acids. The CDR3 here is CASTGTAGANVLTF. CDR3 coding DNA: TGTGCCAGCACTGGAACGGCAGGGGCCAACGTCCTGACTTTC.